A selection of T cell receptor beta chains follows, all from one sample in a study of regulatory T cells in long-lasting Graves disease. Via MiXCR, TCRdb re-called the multiplex PCR reads, giving one row per CDR3 protein. Here the sample spans some 200,000 distinct CDR3 sequences, approximately 18% being singletons. The same data also went into a second study, on T cells in Graves' hyperthyroidism and ophthalmopathy.

The sequenced sample was peripheral blood mononuclear cells (PBMCs), obtained at new diagnosis, from a patient treated with antithyroid drugs. The receptors were sampled from a woman aged 30 to 39 with Graves disease. The CDR3 runs from the conserved cysteine through the conserved F or W. D genes are given only for firm matches. Clone sizes are given selectively: once, few, many, or a class where the clone is expanded.

many	TRBV28	TRBJ2-7	14	NA	CASSFRTGGSEQYF	TGTGCCAGCAGTTTTAGGACAGGCGGGAGCGAGCAGTACTTC
many	TRBV2	TRBJ1-4	15	NA	CASSVRTATNEKLFF	TGTGCCAGCAGTGTTAGGACAGCAACTAATGAAAAACTGTTTTTT
many	TRBV3-1	TRBJ2-4	19	TRBD2	CASSQVGAGVGYVKNIQYF	TGTGCCAGCAGCCAAGTCGGAGCGGGAGTCGGCTATGTCAAAAACATTCAGTACTTC
many	TRBV12-3/TRBV12-4	TRBJ1-3	12	NA	CASAPGGNTIYF	TGTGCCAGCGCCCCTGGAGGAAACACCATATATTTT
many	TRBV12-3/TRBV12-4	TRBJ1-3	16	NA	CASSLGEWGSGNTIYF	TGTGCCAGCAGTTTGGGGGAGTGGGGCTCTGGAAACACCATATATTTT
many	TRBV13	TRBJ2-7	14	NA	CASSRGDGNYEQYF	TGTGCCAGCAGCAGGGGGGACGGAAACTACGAGCAGTACTTC
many	TRBV19	TRBJ2-5	17	TRBD2	CASSIDPGLAGRETQYF	TGTGCCAGTAGTATAGATCCGGGACTAGCGGGACGAGAGACCCAGTACTTC
many	TRBV19	TRBJ2-1	17	TRBD1	CASSTTTGASSYNEQFF	TGTGCCAGTAGTACCACCACAGGGGCCAGCTCCTACAATGAGCAGTTCTTC
NA	TRBV6-2/TRBV6-3	TRBJ2-3	15	TRBD2	CASSEASRGGGTQYF	TGTGCCAGCAGTGAAGCTTCCCGGGGCGGGGGTACGCAGTATTTT
NA	TRBV3-1	TRBJ2-1	14	TRBD2	CASSPLADPREQFF	TGTGCCAGCAGCCCACTAGCGGATCCACGTGAGCAGTTCTTC
many	TRBV5-1	TRBJ2-5	13	NA	CASSFGGSETQYF	TGCGCCAGCAGCTTCGGGGGCAGTGAGACCCAGTACTTC
many	TRBV19	TRBJ2-7	15	NA	CASSTFWAASYEQYF	TGTGCCAGTAGTACATTCTGGGCAGCGTCCTACGAGCAGTACTTC
many	TRBV28	TRBJ1-4	13	NA	CASKRRVDEKLFF	TGTGCCAGCAAACGCAGGGTGGATGAAAAACTGTTTTTT
NA	TRBV19	TRBJ1-1	12	NA	CASSILGREAFF	TGTGCCAGTAGTATTTTGGGACGAGAAGCTTTCTTT
many	TRBV7-9	TRBJ1-2	15	NA	CASSSGTPRHYGYTF	TGTGCCAGCAGCTCCGGGACACCCCGCCACTATGGCTACACCTTC
NA	TRBV13	TRBJ1-2	14	TRBD1	CASSPWGTVYGYTF	TGTGCCAGCAGCCCCTGGGGGACAGTCTATGGCTACACCTTC
NA	TRBV27	TRBJ1-1	16	TRBD1	CASSKHRGEGWTEAFF	TGTGCCAGCAGTAAACACAGGGGCGAAGGATGGACTGAAGCTTTCTTT
many	TRBV20-1	TRBJ1-6	17	NA	CSARDPKRGVADSPLHF	TGCAGTGCTAGAGACCCTAAGAGGGGGGTAGCCGATTCACCCCTCCACTTT
NA	TRBV10-3	TRBJ1-2	13	NA	CAIKSDRGYGYTF	TGTGCCATCAAATCAGACCGAGGCTATGGCTACACCTTC
many	TRBV6-2/TRBV6-3	TRBJ2-5	15	TRBD1	CASSSYRDRQETQYF	TGTGCCAGCAGTTCGTACCGGGACAGACAAGAGACCCAGTACTTC
many	TRBV30	TRBJ1-6	15	NA	CACDPISSYNSPLHF	TGTGCCTGTGACCCAATTAGCTCCTATAATTCACCCCTCCACTTT
many	TRBV20-1	TRBJ2-1	16	NA	CSAPRPERVGANEQFF	TGCAGTGCTCCACGCCCCGAACGAGTGGGGGCCAATGAGCAGTTCTTC
NA	TRBV28	TRBJ2-1	17	TRBD2	CASSQNPTSGRMYEQFF	TGTGCCAGCAGCCAAAACCCGACTAGCGGGAGGATGTATGAGCAGTTCTTC